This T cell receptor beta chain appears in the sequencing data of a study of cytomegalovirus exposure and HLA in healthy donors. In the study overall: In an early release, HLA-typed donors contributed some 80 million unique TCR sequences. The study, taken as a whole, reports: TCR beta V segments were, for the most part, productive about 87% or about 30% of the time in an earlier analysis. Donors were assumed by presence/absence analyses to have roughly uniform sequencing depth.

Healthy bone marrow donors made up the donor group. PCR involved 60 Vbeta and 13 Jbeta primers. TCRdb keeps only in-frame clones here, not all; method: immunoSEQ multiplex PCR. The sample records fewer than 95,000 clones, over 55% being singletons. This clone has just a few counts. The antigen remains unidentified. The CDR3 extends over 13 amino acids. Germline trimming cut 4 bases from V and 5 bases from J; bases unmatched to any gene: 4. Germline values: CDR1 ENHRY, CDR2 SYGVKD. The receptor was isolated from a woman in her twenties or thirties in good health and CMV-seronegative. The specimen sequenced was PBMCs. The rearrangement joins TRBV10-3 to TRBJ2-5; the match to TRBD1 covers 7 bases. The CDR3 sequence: CAISGKGAETQYF. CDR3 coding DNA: TGTGCCATCAGTGGCAAGGGGGCGGAGACCCAGTACTTC.